These 19 T cell receptor beta chains came from one sample sequenced in a study of shared clonotypes between healthy human individuals. Selected positively for CCR7 and CD45RO-negative, naive CD8 cells excluded terminally differentiated effector memory CD45RA+ cells. Profiling relied on immunoSEQ multiplex PCR, and the TCRdb table lists in-frame clones only, not all of them. Of about 2.2 million clones in the sample, about 93% were seen once. Specimen: naive CD8+ T cells from PBMCs. The source of these receptors is a man aged 18-30 years in good health. Some clones in this sample may be carry-over from other donors' samples.

This clone was recorded once. The chain uses TRBV27 and TRBJ1-2, with D hard to call. Deletions cut 0 bases from V and 2 bases from J, with 13 bases between. CDR1 and CDR2 from the germline V gene are MNHEY and SMNVEV (reference sequence). This CDR3 is 16 amino acids long. Here the CDR3 DNA reads TGTGCCAGCAGTTTATCTGTAGGGCCGGTGAACTATGGCTACACCTTC. Translation: CASSLSVGPVNYGYTF.

A single count supports this clone. The chain carries TRBV27 and TRBJ2-7; D may be TRBD2 (5 bases). This CDR3 is 14 amino acids long. V lost 5 bases, J lost 5 bases, and 16 bases lay in between. CDR1 and CDR2 from the germline V gene are MNHEY and SMNVEV (reference sequence). CDR3 in DNA: TGTGCCAGCAGTCTGGCCGGGATAAGCAACGAGCAGTACTTC. Translated: CASSLAGISNEQYF.

V usage is TRBV10-3 and J usage is TRBJ2-7; possibly TRBD1 or TRBD2 for D (5 bases each). This CDR3 comprises 12 residues. The germline V and J ends were trimmed by 6 bases and 3 bases, with 9 bases remaining between them. Germline-derived CDR1 and CDR2 are ENHRY and SYGVKD. Here the CDR3 DNA reads TGTGCCATCAGGGATGGGGGCTACGAGCAGTACTTC. Translation gives CAIRDGGYEQYF.

The chain uses TRBV5-1 and TRBJ2-3; the D gene is possibly TRBD2 (6 bases). Trimming cost V 0 bases and J 2 bases, with 16 bases left between them. The V gene's germline CDR1 is SGHRS and CDR2 YFSETQ. CDR3 length: 17 residues. The CDR3 DNA reads as TGCGCCAGCAGCTTGGGCGATCAGGGACTGTACACAGATACGCAGTATTTT. It yields the protein CASSLGDQGLYTDTQYF.

This clone was recorded only once. The V gene is TRBV28, the J gene TRBJ1-1; tentatively, D is TRBD1 (6 bases). The CDR3 covers 15 residues. With 7 bases removed from V and 7 bases from J, the gap between germline ends came to 22 bases. Germline CDR1 MDHEN, CDR2 SYDVKM. Here the CDR3 DNA reads TGTGCCAGCACCTCAGACCGGGACACCCTGCGTGAAGCTTTCTTT. Translating gives CASTSDRDTLREAFF.

The gene calls are TRBV29-1 and TRBJ2-7; TRBD1 matches at 9 bases. This CDR3 is built from 13 residues. Losses at the gene ends were 6 bases for V and 7 bases for J; bases not matched to a gene: 10. Germline V gene data show CDR1 as SQVTM and CDR2 as ANQGSEA. The CDR3 loop is CSVVGQGPREQYF. As DNA, the CDR3 is TGCAGCGTCGTGGGACAGGGACCTCGGGAGCAGTACTTC.

This chain links TRBV14 with TRBJ2-3, with D hard to call. The V end was cut by 1 base, the J end by 3 bases, with 2 bases between. The CDR3 has 12 amino acids. The germline gives CDR1 SGHDN, CDR2 FVKESK. The CDR3 is CASSQGTDTQYF. The CDR3 DNA reads TGTGCCAGCAGCCAAGGGACAGATACGCAGTATTTT.

This clone was observed once. CDR3 sequence (DNA): TGTGCCAGCAGTCCAAGACAGGGAGCATATACGCAGTATTTT. Encoded protein: CASSPRQGAYTQYF. This chain joins TRBV6-6 and TRBJ2-3; 7 positions match TRBD1. The germline V gene encodes CDR1 MNHNY and CDR2 SVGAGI (reference sequence). Trimming cost V 5 bases and J 7 bases; bases outside gene matches: 9. CDR3 length: 14 residues.

This clone was seen a single time. The rearrangement links TRBV28 to TRBJ2-7, with a possible D match to TRBD1 (5 bases). Trimming took off 3 bases at V and 3 bases at J, with 12 bases between the two ends. The CDR3 consists of 14 residues. Germline assignment: CDR1 MDHEN and CDR2 SYDVKM. The chain's CDR3 is CASSFFQGGYEQYF. In DNA, the CDR3 is TGTGCCAGCAGTTTCTTCCAGGGTGGCTACGAGCAGTACTTC.

This clone was picked up one time. The rearrangement joins TRBV11-2 to TRBJ2-1, with a tentative D call TRBD2 (6 bases). CDR3 size: 16 residues. V was shortened by 2 bases and J by 5 bases, with 16 bases between the two germline ends. The germline CDR1 and CDR2 sequences are SGHAT and FQNNGV. CDR3 region: CASSLNWREDHNEQFF. CDR3 DNA sequence: TGTGCCAGCAGCTTAAATTGGCGGGAAGACCACAATGAGCAGTTCTTC. The entire variable domain, with the rest obtained from reference TRBV11-2 and TRBJ2-1, is as follows: EAGVAQSPRYKIIEKRQSVAFWCNPISGHATLYWYQQILGQGPKLLIQFQNNGVVDDSQLPKDRFSAERLKGVDSTLKIQPAKLEDSAVYLCASSLNWREDHNEQFFGPGTRLTVL.

A few counts support this clone. The V call is TRBV12-5, the J call TRBJ1-5; TRBD1 aligns across 12 bases. CDR1 LGHNT and CDR2 FRNRAP come from the germline V gene. Trimming removed 6 bases from V and 5 bases from J; junction bases left unmatched: 11. The CDR3 totals 17 residues. In DNA form, the CDR3 reads TGTGCTAGTGGCTTAACCGGGACAGGGGGCTCTGATCAGCCCCAGCATTTT. As protein: CASGLTGTGGSDQPQHF.

The genes are TRBV21-1 and TRBJ2-2; the DNA was not used to check the table's D call, TRBD2. TRBV21-1 is a documented pseudogene. The CDR3 length is 16 residues. CDR3 sequence reads: CASSVPGLAGVGELFF. The CDR3 nucleotides are TGTGCCAGCAGCGTGCCGGGACTAGCGGGAGTAGGGGAGCTGTTTTTT.

The V gene is TRBV5-5, the J gene TRBJ2-7; unclear D gene. The CDR3 is made up of 13 amino acids. The germline CDR1 and CDR2 sequences are SGHKS and YYEKEE (reference sequence). V gave up 0 bases and J gave up 3 bases, with 7 bases separating them. The CDR3 coding sequence is TGTGCCAGCAGCTTGGCGCTAATCTACGAGCAGTACTTC. It encodes CASSLALIYEQYF.

The chain recombines TRBV19 with TRBJ1-2; unclear D gene. V lost 9 bases and J lost 1, with 12 bases in between. The CDR3 has 13 amino acids. CDR1 is LNHDA and CDR2 is SQIVND in the germline V gene (reference sequence). CDR3 sequence (DNA): TGTGCCAGCCGGTACCCAGTTAACTATGGCTACACCTTC. Translating gives CASRYPVNYGYTF.

The rearrangement uses TRBV7-9 and TRBJ1-1, with unresolved D. With 0 bases removed from V and 3 bases from J, the gap between germline ends came to 11 bases. The germline V gene has CDR1 SEHNR and CDR2 FQNEAQ (reference sequence). The CDR3 sequence is 15 residues long. CDR3 DNA: TGTGCCAGCAGCTTAGCCTCCTTGGGGTACACTGAAGCTTTCTTT. Its protein product is CASSLASLGYTEAFF. Based on the CDR3 plus reference TRBV7-9 and TRBJ1-1, the full variable domain is DTGVSQNPRHKITKRGQNVTFRCDPISEHNRLYWYRQTLGQGPEFLTYFQNEAQLEKSRLLSDRFSAERPKGSFSTLEIQRTEQGDSAMYLCASSLASLGYTEAFFGQGTRLTVV.

The chain is built from TRBV19 and TRBJ2-1, with a possible D match to TRBD1 (6 bases). Trimming took 6 bases from V and 3 from J, leaving 9 bases between them. Germline values: CDR1 LNHDA, CDR2 SQIVND (reference sequence). The CDR3 runs to 13 residues. CDR3 region: CASRPQGYNEQFF. DNA for the CDR3: TGTGCCAGTAGGCCACAGGGCTACAATGAGCAGTTCTTC.

As DNA, the CDR3 is TGTGCCAGCAGGCAGACAGGGAAGGGCAATCAGCCCCAGCATTTT. As protein: CASRQTGKGNQPQHF. The rearrangement joins TRBV27 to TRBJ1-5, with 7 bases that match TRBD1. With V trimmed by 6 bases and J by 2 bases, 7 bases remained unmatched. This CDR3 spans 15 amino acids. Per germline, CDR1 MNHEY and CDR2 SMNVEV (reference sequence).

A note on this clone: Other DNA sequences in the sample encode the same CDR3. V is TRBV29-1 and J is TRBJ2-7, with a weak D call TRBD2 (7 bases). The V and J ends lost 6 bases and 0 bases respectively, with 12 bases between them. CDR3 size: 13 residues. Germline V gene data show CDR1 as SQVTM and CDR2 as ANQGSEA. CDR3 in amino acids: CSVRGGASYEQYF. CDR3 coding DNA: TGCAGCGTCCGAGGGGGGGCCTCCTACGAGCAGTACTTC.

The CDR3: CASSGTTAWETQYF. CDR3 bases: TGTGCCAGCAGCGGCACTACGGCGTGGGAGACCCAGTACTTC. V gene TRBV9 combines with J gene TRBJ2-5; no reliable D call. V was shortened by 3 bases and J by 5 bases, with 14 bases between the two germline ends. The CDR3 has 14 residues. CDR1 and CDR2 from the germline V gene are SGDLS and YYNGEE.